This T cell receptor beta chain emerged from a study of blood T cell repertoires in COVID-19. This clone was counted a single time. The germline gives CDR1 MNHNY, CDR2 SVGAGI (reference sequence). The CDR3 sequence is 17 residues long. V gave up 6 bases and J gave up 0 bases; unmatched junction bases: 12. The data were produced by immunoSEQ multiplex PCR, yet TCRdb's version contains in-frame clones alone and is incomplete. Of 250,000 to 350,000 clones listed, roughly 82% were seen once; the top ten hold around 1.5%. V and J are TRBV6-6 and TRBJ2-3, with 7 positions matching TRBD2. The source is a woman between 50 and 59 years old with acute or convalescent COVID-19. Sequencing was done on a sample of peripheral blood. CDR3 in DNA: TGTGCCAGCAGGCGATCTAGCGGAAAACCTAGCACAGATACGCAGTATTTT. Translation gives CASRRSSGKPSTDTQYF.